This T cell receptor beta chain comes out of a study of shared clonotypes between healthy human individuals. Each unsorted PBMC replicate got 300 ng genomic DNA, roughly 30,000 genomes. Unsorted PBMC DNA was sequenced on ten immunoSEQ deep assay plates. The data were produced by immunoSEQ multiplex PCR, yet TCRdb's version contains in-frame clones alone and is incomplete. The sample carries 470,000 or so clones, about 72% recorded once. CDR1 is SGHRS, CDR2 YFSETQ, per germline. After removal of 2 bases from V and 3 bases from J, the junction contained 3 bases not matched to a gene. The CDR3 is 15 amino acids.

The TCR was taken from a woman between 40 and 50 years old in good health. Some clones in this sample may be carry-over from other donors' samples. Sequencing was carried out using PBMCs. The chain carries TRBV5-1 and TRBJ2-2; 8 bases map to TRBD2. The CDR3 DNA sequence: TGCGCCAGCAGCTTACTAGCGGTAGACACCGGGGAGCTGTTTTTT. Amino acids: CASSLLAVDTGELFF.